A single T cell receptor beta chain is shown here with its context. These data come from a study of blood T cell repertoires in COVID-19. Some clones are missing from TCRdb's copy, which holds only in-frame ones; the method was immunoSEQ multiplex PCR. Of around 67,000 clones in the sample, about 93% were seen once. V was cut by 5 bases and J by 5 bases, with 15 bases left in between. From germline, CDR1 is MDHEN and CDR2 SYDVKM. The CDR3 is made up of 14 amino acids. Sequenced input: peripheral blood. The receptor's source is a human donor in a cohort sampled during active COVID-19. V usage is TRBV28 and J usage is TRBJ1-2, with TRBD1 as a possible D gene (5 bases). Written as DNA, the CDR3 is TGTGCCAGCAGTCCCCAGGGTAGGGGATATGGCTACACCTTC. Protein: CASSPQGRGYGYTF.